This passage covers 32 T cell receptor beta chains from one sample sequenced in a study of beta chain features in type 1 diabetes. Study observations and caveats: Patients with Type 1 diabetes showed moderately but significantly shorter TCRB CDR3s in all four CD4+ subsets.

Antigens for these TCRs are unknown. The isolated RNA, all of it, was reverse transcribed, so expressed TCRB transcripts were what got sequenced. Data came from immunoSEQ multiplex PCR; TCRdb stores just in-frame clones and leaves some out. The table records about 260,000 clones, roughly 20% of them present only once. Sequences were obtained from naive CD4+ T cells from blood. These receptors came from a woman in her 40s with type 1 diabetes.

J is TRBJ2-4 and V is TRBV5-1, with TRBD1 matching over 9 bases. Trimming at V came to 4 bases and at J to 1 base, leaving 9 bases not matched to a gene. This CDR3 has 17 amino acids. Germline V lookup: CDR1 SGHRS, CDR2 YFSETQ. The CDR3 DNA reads TGCGCCAGCAGCCTGGATACAGGGGGCATGGCCAAAAACATTCAGTACTTC. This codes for CASSLDTGGMAKNIQYF. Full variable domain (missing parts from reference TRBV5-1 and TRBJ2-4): KAGVTQTPRYLIKTRGQQVTLSCSPISGHRSVSWYQQTPGQGLQFLFEYFSETQRNKGNFPGRFSGRQFSNSRSEMNVSTLELGDSALYLCASSLDTGGMAKNIQYFGAGTRLSVL.

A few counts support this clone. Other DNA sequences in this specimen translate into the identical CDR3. The CDR3 region is CASSLGQNYGYTF. CDR3 nucleotides: TGTGCCAGCAGCTTAGGGCAGAACTATGGCTACACCTTC. This chain links TRBV7-9 with TRBJ1-2; D unresolved. Per the germline V gene, CDR1 is SEHNR and CDR2 is FQNEAQ (reference sequence). Trimming stripped 1 base from V and 2 bases from J, with 5 bases between. The CDR3 runs 13 residues.

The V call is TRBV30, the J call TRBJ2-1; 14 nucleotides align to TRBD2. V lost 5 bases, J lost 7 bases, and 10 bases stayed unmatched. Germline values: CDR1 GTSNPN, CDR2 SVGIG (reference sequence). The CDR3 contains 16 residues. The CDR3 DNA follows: TGTGCCTGGTTCGGGACTAGCGGGAGTACGAGGAATGAGCAGTTCTTC. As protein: CAWFGTSGSTRNEQFF.

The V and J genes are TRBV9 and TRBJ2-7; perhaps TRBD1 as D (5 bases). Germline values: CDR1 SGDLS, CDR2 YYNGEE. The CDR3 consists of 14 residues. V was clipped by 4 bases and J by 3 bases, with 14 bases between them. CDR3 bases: TGTGCCAGCAGCCAAGGGGTGGGAAGCTACGAGCAGTACTTC. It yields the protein CASSQGVGSYEQYF. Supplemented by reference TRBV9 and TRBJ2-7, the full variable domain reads DSGVTQTPKHLITATGQRVTLRCSPRSGDLSVYWYQQSLDQGLQFLIQYYNGEERAKGNILERFSAQQFPDLHSELNLSSLELGDSALYFCASSQGVGSYEQYFGPGTRLTVT.

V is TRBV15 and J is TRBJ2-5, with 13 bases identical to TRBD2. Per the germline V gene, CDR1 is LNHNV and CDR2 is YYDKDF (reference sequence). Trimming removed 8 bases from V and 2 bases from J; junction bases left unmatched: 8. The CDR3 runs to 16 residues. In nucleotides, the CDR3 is TGTGCCACCCGCGGGACTAGCGGGGTTTATCAAGAGACCCAGTACTTC. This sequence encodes CATRGTSGVYQETQYF.

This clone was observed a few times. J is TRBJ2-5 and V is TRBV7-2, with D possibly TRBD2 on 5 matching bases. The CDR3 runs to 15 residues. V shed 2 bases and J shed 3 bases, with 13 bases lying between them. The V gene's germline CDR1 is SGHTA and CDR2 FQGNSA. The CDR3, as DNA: TGTGCCAGCAGCTTAATGGGGATGAGGGAAGAGACCCAGTACTTC. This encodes CASSLMGMREETQYF.

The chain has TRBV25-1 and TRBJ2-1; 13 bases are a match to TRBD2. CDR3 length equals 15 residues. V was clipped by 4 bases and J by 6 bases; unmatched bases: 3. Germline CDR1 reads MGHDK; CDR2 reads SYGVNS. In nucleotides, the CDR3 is TGTGCCAGCAGTGGGGGACTAGCGGGAAGCAATGAGCAGTTCTTC. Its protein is CASSGGLAGSNEQFF. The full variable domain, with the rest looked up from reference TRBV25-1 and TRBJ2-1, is EADIYQTPRYLVIGTGKKITLECSQTMGHDKMYWYQQDPGMELHLIHYSYGVNSTEKGDLSSESTVSRIRTEHFPLTLESARPSHTSQYLCASSGGLAGSNEQFFGPGTRLTVL.

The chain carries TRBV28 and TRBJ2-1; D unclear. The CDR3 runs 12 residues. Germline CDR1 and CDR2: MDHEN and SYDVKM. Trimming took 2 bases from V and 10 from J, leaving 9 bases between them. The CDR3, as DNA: TGTGCCAGCAGTTTAGTAATAAGCGAGCAGTTCTTC. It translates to CASSLVISEQFF.

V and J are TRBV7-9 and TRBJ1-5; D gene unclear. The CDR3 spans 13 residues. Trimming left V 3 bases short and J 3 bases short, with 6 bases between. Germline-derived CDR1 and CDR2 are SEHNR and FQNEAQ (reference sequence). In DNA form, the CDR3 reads TGTGCCAGCAGCTTCGAAGCCAATCAGCCCCAGCATTTT. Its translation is CASSFEANQPQHF.

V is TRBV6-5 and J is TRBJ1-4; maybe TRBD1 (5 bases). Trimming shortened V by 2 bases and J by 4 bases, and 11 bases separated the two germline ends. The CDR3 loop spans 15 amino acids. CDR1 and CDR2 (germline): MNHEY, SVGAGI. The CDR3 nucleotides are TGTGCCAGCAGTTACCAAATCGACAGTAATGAAAAACTGTTTTTT. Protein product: CASSYQIDSNEKLFF.

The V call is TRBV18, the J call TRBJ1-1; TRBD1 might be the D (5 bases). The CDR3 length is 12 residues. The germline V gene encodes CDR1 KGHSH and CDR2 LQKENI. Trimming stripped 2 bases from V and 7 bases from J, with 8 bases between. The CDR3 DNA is TGTGCCAGCTCACCATCAGGGTTTGAAGCTTTCTTT. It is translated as CASSPSGFEAFF.

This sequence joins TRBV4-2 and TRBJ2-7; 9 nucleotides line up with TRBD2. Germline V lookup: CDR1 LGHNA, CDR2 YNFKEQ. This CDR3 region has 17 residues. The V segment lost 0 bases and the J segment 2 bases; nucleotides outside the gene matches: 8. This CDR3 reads CASSQDGQREVTYEQYF. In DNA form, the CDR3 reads TGTGCCAGCAGCCAAGACGGACAGCGGGAGGTTACCTACGAGCAGTACTTC.

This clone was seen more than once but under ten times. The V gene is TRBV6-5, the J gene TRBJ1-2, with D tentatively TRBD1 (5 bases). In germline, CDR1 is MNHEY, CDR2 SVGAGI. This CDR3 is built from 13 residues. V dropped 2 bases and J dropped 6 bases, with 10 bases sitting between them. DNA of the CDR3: TGTGCCAGCAGTTACGAGGCAGGGCATGGCTACACCTTC. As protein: CASSYEAGHGYTF.

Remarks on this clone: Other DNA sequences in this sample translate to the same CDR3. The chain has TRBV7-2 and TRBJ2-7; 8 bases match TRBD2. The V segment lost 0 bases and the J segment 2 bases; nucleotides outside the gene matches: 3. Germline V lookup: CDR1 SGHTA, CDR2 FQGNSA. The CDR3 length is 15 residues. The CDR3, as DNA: TGTGCCAGCAGCTTAGCCAGCGGGGGACCCTACGAGCAGTACTTC. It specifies CASSLASGGPYEQYF.

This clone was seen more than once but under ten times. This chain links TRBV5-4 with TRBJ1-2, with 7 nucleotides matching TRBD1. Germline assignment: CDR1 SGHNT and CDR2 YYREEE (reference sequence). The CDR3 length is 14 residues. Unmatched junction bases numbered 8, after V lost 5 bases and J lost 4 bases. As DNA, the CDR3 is TGTGCCAGCAGGCCCATACAGGGGACCTATGGCTACACCTTC. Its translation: CASRPIQGTYGYTF.

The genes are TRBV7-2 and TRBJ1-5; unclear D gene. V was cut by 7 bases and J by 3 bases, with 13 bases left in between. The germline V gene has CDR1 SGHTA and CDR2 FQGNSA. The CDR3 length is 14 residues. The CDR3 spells CASTPGETNQPQHF. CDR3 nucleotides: TGTGCCAGCACCCCCGGGGAGACCAATCAGCCCCAGCATTTT.

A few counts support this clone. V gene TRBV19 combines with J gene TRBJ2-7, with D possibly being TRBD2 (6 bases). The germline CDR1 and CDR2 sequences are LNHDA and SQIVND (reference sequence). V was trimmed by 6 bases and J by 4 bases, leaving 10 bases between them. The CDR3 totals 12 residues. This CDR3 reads CASSPGGYEQYF. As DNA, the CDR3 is TGTGCCAGTAGCCCCGGAGGGTACGAGCAGTACTTC.

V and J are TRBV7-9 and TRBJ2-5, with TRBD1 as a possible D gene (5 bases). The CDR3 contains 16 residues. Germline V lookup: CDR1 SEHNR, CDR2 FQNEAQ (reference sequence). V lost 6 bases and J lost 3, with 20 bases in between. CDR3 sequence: CASSYRSSSVEETQYF. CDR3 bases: TGTGCCAGCAGTTACAGGTCGTCGTCGGTTGAAGAGACCCAGTACTTC.

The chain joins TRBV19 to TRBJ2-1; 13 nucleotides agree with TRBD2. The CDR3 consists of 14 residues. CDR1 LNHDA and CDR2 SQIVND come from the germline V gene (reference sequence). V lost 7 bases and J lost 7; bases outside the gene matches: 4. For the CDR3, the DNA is TGTGCCAGTACGGGACTAGCGGGAATAAATGAGCAGTTCTTC. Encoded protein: CASTGLAGINEQFF.

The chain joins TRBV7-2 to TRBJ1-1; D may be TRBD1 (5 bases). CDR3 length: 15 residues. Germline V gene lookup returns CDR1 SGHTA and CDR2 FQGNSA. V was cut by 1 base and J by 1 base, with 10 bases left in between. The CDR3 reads CASSLGGRANTEAFF. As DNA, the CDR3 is TGTGCCAGCAGCTTAGGTGGCAGGGCGAACACTGAAGCTTTCTTT.

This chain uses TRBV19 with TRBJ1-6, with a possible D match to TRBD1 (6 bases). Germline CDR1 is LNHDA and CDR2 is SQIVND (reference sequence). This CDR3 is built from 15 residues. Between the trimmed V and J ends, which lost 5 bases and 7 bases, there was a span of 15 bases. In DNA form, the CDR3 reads TGTGCCAGTAGTTCGCGGGGGGGCAGGAATTCACCCCTCCACTTT. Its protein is CASSSRGGRNSPLHF.

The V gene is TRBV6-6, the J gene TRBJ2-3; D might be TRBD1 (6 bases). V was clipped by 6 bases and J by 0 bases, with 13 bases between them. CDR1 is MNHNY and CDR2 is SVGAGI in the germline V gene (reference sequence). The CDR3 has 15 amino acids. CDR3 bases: TGTGCCAGCAGGGAAGGACAGAGGAGCACAGATACGCAGTATTTT. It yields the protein CASREGQRSTDTQYF.

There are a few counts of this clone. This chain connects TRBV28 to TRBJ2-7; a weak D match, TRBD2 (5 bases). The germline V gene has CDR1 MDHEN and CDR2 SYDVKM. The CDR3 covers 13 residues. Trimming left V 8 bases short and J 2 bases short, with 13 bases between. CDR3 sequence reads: CASGGEGAYEQYF. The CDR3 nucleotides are TGTGCCAGCGGCGGAGAGGGTGCCTACGAGCAGTACTTC.

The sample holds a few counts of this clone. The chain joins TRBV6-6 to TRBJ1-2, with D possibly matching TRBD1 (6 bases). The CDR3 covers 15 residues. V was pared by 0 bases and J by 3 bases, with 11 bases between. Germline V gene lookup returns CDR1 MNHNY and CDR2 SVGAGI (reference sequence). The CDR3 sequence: CASSYSSGQYYGYTF. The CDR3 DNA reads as TGTGCCAGCAGTTACTCTTCTGGACAGTACTATGGCTACACCTTC.

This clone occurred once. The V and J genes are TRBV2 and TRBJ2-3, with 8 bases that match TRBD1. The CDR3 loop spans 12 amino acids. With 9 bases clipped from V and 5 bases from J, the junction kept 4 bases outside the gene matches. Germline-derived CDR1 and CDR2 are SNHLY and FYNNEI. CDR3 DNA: TGTGCCAGTAGAGACAGGGGAGATACGCAGTATTTT. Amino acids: CASRDRGDTQYF.

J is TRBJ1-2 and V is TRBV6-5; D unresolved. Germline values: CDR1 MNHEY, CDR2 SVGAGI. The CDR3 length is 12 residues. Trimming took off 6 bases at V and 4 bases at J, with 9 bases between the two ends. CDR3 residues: CASRVEGYGYTF. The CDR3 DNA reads TGTGCCAGCAGGGTGGAGGGCTATGGCTACACCTTC.

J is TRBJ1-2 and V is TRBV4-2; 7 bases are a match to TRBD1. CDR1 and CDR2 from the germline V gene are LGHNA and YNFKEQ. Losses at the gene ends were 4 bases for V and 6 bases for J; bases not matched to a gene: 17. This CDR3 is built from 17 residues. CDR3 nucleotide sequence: TGTGCCAGCAGCCGATCTAGTGGGACAGCTCACAACGATGGCTACACCTTC. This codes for CASSRSSGTAHNDGYTF.

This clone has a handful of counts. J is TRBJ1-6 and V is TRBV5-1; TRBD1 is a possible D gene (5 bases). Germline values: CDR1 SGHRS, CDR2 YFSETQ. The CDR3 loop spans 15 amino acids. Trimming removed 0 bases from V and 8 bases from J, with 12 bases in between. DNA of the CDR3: TGCGCCAGCAGCTTGGATGACAGCGCCCATTCACCCCTCCACTTT. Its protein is CASSLDDSAHSPLHF.

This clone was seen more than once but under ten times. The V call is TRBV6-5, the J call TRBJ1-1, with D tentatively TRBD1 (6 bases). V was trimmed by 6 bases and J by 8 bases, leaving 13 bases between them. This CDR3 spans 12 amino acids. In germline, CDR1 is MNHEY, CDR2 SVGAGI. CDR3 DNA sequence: TGTGCCAGCAGAACACAGGGAGGGGAAGCTTTCTTT. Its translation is CASRTQGGEAFF.

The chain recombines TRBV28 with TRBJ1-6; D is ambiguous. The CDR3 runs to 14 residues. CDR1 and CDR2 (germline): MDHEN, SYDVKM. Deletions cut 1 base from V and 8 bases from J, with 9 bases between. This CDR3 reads CASSLLRRDSPLHF. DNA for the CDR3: TGTGCCAGCAGTTTATTAAGGAGGGATTCACCCCTCCACTTT.

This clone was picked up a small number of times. The CDR3 DNA is TGTGCCAGCAGCTTTGGAGATGGCAATCAGCCCCAGCATTTT. Its protein product is CASSFGDGNQPQHF. V and J are TRBV7-2 and TRBJ1-5; D call uncertain. V lost 3 bases and J lost 2, with 8 bases in between. The germline gives CDR1 SGHTA, CDR2 FQGNSA. This CDR3 is built from 14 residues. The variable domain in full, completed from reference TRBV7-2 and TRBJ1-5, reads GAGVSQSPSNKVTEKGKDVELRCDPISGHTALYWYRQSLGQGLEFLIYFQGNSAPDKSGLPSDRFSAERTGGSVSTLTIQRTQQEDSAVYLCASSFGDGNQPQHFGDGTRLSIL.

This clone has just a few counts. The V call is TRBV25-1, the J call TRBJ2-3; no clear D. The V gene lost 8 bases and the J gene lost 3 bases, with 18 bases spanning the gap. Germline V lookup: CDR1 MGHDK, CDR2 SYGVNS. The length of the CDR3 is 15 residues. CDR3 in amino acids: CASSTPRVGTDTQYF. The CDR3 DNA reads TGTGCCAGCTCGACTCCCCGGGTCGGGACAGATACGCAGTATTTT.